This T cell receptor beta chain was recovered during a study of T cells in Graves' hyperthyroidism and ophthalmopathy (dated by TCRdb to the late 2010s). For the wider study: Peripheral blood was collected at initial diagnosis, before any treatment. To identify distinguishing TCR V-J signatures, a discovery cohort of some 99 patients was used, comprising 40 to 45 with Graves' ophthalmopathy and about 59 with stable Graves' hyperthyroidism. Prospective prediction of ophthalmopathy was tested in an independent validation cohort of fewer than 20 hyperthyroidism patients and 17 patients who later progressed to ophthalmopathy. The 75 to 100 discovery patients were divided at random into training and test sets in a 7:3 ratio. The study also compared thyroid tissue and blood T-cell repertoires from a handful of Graves' hyperthyroidism patients. Following sampling, methimazole starting at 30 mg daily was given to hyperthyroidism patients, and high-dose intravenous methylprednisolone was given to ophthalmopathy patients. The paper reports TCR Vbeta CDR3 sequencing of approximately 130 peripheral blood samples: under 45 ophthalmopathy, roughly 74 hyperthyroidism and around 17 progressor patients.

Broad study findings and their caveats: In validation, the model predicted progression to ophthalmopathy with approximately 71% sensitivity and roughly 72% specificity, a median of about six months before onset. Most expanded thyroid clonotypes (frequency above 0.001) were also found in blood, which suggests that blood repertoires may mirror thyroid immune responses. No statistical method was used to fix the sample size in advance, and group allocation was not hidden from the investigators. A 13 V-J signature model separated ophthalmopathy from stable hyperthyroidism, with around 90% sensitivity and 81% to 82% specificity in cross-validation and 80%/75% in testing.

There are a few counts of this clonotype. Its recognized antigen is unknown. No base-level quality is on record; no much larger clone is a single base apart. TCR beta CDR3 regions were amplified from RNA transcripts. For the first round of RT-PCR on the TCR CDR3, the HTBI primer set was used together with the Qiagen OneStep RT-PCR kit. Libraries were constructed in a second round of multiplex PCR, after which size selection and purification were carried out. Libraries were sequenced paired-end with 100 bp reads on an Illumina HiSeq2000. Turning to the authors' computational methods: Raw data were processed with SOAPnuke, discarding reads with adapters, uncalled bases, mean Phred below 15, or no exact constant-primer or identifier match. High-quality paired reads were merged using COPE v1.2.5, and each unique nucleotide sequence was defined as a clonotype. Clonotypes were aligned to IMGT TRBV, TRBD and TRBJ reference segments using MiTCR v1.1. The analysis included only V-J combinations with a frequency above 0.0001, which together covered 99.2% of the repertoires. A TCS score was defined as the ratio of F50 (clonal expansion) to E x V (chaos), with BLOSUM62-based TCRdist applied between CDR3 peptides within each V-J. Welch's t-statistics and random forest reduced 450 to 600 V-J features to 13, which were used in a naive Bayes classifier (R e1071). Through fastp at Q25 and MiXCR, TCRdb rebuilt clones from the public reads, retaining in-frame beta chains. Entries are consolidated by CDR3 protein sequence, retaining the most common genes and DNA. What appears here as the V and J calls and clone size reflects TCRdb's work, not the paper's. Counted in this sample were roughly 400,000 distinct CDR3 sequences; more than 13% of them appeared once. 25% to 30% of the sample is held by the ten biggest clonotypes.

Ophthalmopathy patients had moderately to severely active disease, with a Clinical Activity Score of 3 or more, a NOSPECS grade of 4 or more, and a disease duration of less than 3 months. The study excluded patients with uncontrolled infections, other autoimmune diseases, pregnancy or lactation. Diagnoses were based on clinical symptoms, serum thyroxine and TRAb, thyroid ultrasound and orbital computed tomography. PBMCs were separated from 10 ml of fresh peripheral blood using Ficoll-Paque density gradient centrifugation. Total RNA was extracted with Trizol reagent, and quality was checked on an Agilent 2100 Bioanalyzer. Germline trimming: 6 bases from V, 7 bases from J; junction bases outside gene matches: 10. The CDR3 spans 15 residues, from the cysteine through the phenylalanine. This entry keeps only the CDR3 DNA: 45 bases, framed from base 1.

The sequence is built from TRBV12-3 or TRBV12-4 and TRBJ1-4; the junction holds 8 bases that match TRBD1. The receptor was isolated from a man in his fifties or sixties with Graves' ophthalmopathy. Sequencing was done on a sample of blood. The CDR3 amino acid sequence is: CASRDYRGLPEKLFF. The nucleotide sequence reads as follows: TGTGCCAGCAGGGATTACAGGGGGTTGCCTGAAAAACTGTTTTTT.